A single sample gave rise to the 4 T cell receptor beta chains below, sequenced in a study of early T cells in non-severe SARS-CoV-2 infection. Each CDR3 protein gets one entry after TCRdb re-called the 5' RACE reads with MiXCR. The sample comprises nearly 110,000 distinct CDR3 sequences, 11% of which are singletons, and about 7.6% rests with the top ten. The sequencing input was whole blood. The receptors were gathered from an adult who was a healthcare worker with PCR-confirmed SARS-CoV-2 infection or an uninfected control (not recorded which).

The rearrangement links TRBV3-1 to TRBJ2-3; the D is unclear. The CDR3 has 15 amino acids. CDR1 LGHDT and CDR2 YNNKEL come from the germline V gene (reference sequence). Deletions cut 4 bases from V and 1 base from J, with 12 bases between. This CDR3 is CASSRVGLGTDTQYF. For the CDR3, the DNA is TGTGCCAGCAGCCGGGTTGGGCTCGGCACAGATACGCAGTATTTT.

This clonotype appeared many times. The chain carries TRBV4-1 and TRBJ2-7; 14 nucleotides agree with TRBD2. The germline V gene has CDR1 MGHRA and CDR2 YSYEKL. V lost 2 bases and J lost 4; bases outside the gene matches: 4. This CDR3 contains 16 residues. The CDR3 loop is CASSQPGLAGGYEQYF. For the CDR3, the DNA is TGCGCCAGCAGCCAACCCGGACTAGCGGGAGGATACGAGCAGTACTTC.

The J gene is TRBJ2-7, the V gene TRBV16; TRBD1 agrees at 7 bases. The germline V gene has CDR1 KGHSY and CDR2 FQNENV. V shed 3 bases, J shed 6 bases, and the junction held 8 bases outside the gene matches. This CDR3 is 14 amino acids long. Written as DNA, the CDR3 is TGTGCCAGCAGCCAGCGACAGGGCATGAGCGAGCAGTACTTC. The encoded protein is CASSQRQGMSEQYF.

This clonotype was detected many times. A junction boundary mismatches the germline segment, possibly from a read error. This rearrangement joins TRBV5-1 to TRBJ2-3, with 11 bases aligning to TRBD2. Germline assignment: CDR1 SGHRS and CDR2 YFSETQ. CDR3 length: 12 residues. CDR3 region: CASSLASGRPLF. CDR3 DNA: TGCGCCAGCAGCTTGGCTAGCGGGAGGCCCCTTTTT. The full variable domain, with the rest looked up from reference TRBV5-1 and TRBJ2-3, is KAGVTQTPRYLIKTRGQQVTLSCSPISGHRSVSWYQQTPGQGLQFLFEYFSETQRNKGNFPGRFSGRQFSNSRSEMNVSTLELGDSALYLCASSLASGRPLFGPGTRLTVL.